The present entry profiles one T cell receptor (beta chain) with its context. This clonotype showed up many times. There is no known antigen for this receptor. Base qualities are not provided; no much larger clone lies one nucleotide away. These data belong to a study of human T cells and chemical hapten exposure (dated by TCRdb to the early 2020s). About the full investigation: For sensitization, 2% DPC in acetone was applied to a 2 cm by 2 cm area of upper inner arm skin. Weekly therapeutic DPC doses were additionally applied to the scalp of patients throughout the roughly 24-week study period. Patch tests used Finn chambers with 0.01% DPC on the upper back, scored after 6 days by International Contact Dermatitis Research Group standards. Alopecia areata with under or over 50% scalp involvement, alopecia totalis and alopecia universalis were represented in the patient cohort, which was mostly female. Libraries were combined into a pool for sequencing, and differences in TCR yield between samples came mainly from small differences in library volumes within the pool. This study followed changes in the peripheral blood TCR repertoire in vivo during primary and secondary sensitization of alopecia patients to the hapten diphenylcyclopropenone (DPC). Blood was sampled from patients pre-sensitization (week 0) and at 2, 6 and about 24 weeks after DPC sensitization. About 30 alopecia patients provided blood for TCR sequencing at one to four time points (pre-sensitization, 2, 6 and 24 weeks). Study-wide findings and limitations: The number of PT1 expanded TCRs positively correlated with patch test score, significant at thresholds 8, 16 and 32 but not 4. DPC sensitization did not change the number of TCRs with a frequency above 1 in 1000, and there was no evidence of changes in global repertoire structure. Compared with pre-sensitization or healthy control sets, expanded TCRs formed significantly more large CDR3 similarity clusters, which is consistent with antigen-driven responses. Repeated subsampling changed both the strength of the expansion versus patch-test correlation and the threshold at which the correlation became significant. All patients had alopecia, a presumed autoimmune disease, so their immune response might differ from that of healthy individuals.

Receptor amplification or capture employed RACE. Sequencing took place on a NextSeq 500. Library preparation attached unique molecular identifiers to individual cDNA molecules for quantitative, reproducible TCR counting. Both TCR alpha and TCR beta chains were sequenced from each blood RNA sample. As for the original processing: A median of about 87,000 TCRs per sample was observed, with a range of about 23,224 to 700,000. The Decombinator software suite was used to annotate the V, J and CDR3 of the TCR reads. Every sample was subsampled to the same number of TCRs (28,000) for the PS versus PT1 abundance plots. TCRs were defined as expanded if absent before sensitization and observed at least eight times at the 2-week time point. TCRdb reanalyzed the raw reads on its own, using fastp at Q25 for trimming and MiXCR for clone calling, and kept in-frame beta chains. All rows with the same CDR3 protein become a single entry with the most common DNA and genes. It is TCRdb's table, rather than the study itself, that gives the V and J calls and clone size. This sample lists more than 85,000 distinct CDR3 sequences; roughly a tenth were detected once. The ten largest clones capture more than 3% of the sample.

The time point tag for this specimen amounts to: patch test 2, 6 weeks after DPC sensitization. The treatment or condition label, as the study defines it: therapeutic diphenylcyclopropenone sensitization with weekly scalp DPC. At every patch-test visit, the blood draw took place before the patch test was put on. Eligible patients were aged 18 to 70, diagnosed with alopecia, deemed suitable for DPC therapy, and excluded if pregnant. Total RNA was extracted from unfractionated whole blood that had been collected in Tempus Blood RNA tubes. Counted from cysteine to phenylalanine, this CDR3 has 12 amino acids. The sequence is cut down to CDR3 DNA, 36 bases in frame from base 1. Relative to germline, V is 7 bases shorter and J is 1 base shorter, with 10 bases between their ends. CDR1 and CDR2 (GTSNPN, SVGIG) derive from the germline V gene (reference sequence).

Here the sequenced sample was whole blood, taken in connection with sensitization to the hapten diphenylcyclopropenone (DPC). This clonotype was sampled from a woman in her forties with alopecia areata. Some clones in this sample may be carry-over from other donors' samples. The rearranged segments are TRBV30 and TRBJ1-1; tentative D gene TRBD1, with 6 bases matching. The nucleotide sequence reads as follows: TGTGCCTTGGGACATCAGAACACTGAAGCTTTCTTT. It encodes CALGHQNTEAFF. The full variable domain, with segments outside the CDR3 supplied by the reference TRBV30 and TRBJ1-1 proteins, appears as SQTIHQWPATLVQPVGSPLSLECTVEGTSNPNLYWYRQAAGRGLQLLFYSVGIGQISSEVPQNLSASRPQDRQFILSSKKLLLSDSGFYLCALGHQNTEAFFGQGTRLTVV.